This T cell receptor beta chain comes out of a study of blood T cells in healthy people across ages. The V end lost 1 base, the J end lost 0 bases, and 13 bases lay between the germline ends. Looked up from germline, CDR1 is SGHTA and CDR2 is FQGNSA. The CDR3 consists of 17 residues. Primed by a sample-barcoded 5' primer and a J-beta primer mix, a second PCR proceeded for roughly 7 to 12 cycles. Each CDR3 protein is one row after TCRdb ran MiXCR on the 5' RACE reads. Of roughly 930,000 distinct CDR3 sequences in the sample, under 50% are singletons; the top ten hold 13%. Material for sequencing was blood. This clonotype originated in a man aged 25 to 40 in good health. The rearrangement uses TRBV7-2 and TRBJ1-5, with a weak D call TRBD1 (5 bases). CDR3 DNA sequence: TGTGCCAGCAGCTTAGAGGGCAGGGCTTATAGCAATCAGCCCCAGCATTTT. This gives the protein CASSLEGRAYSNQPQHF. Filled out from reference TRBV7-2 and TRBJ1-5, the complete variable domain reads GAGVSQSPSNKVTEKGKDVELRCDPISGHTALYWYRQSLGQGLEFLIYFQGNSAPDKSGLPSDRFSAERTGGSVSTLTIQRTQQEDSAVYLCASSLEGRAYSNQPQHFGDGTRLSIL.